One and the same sample provided the 8 T cell receptor beta chains below, sequenced in a study of blood T cells in healthy people across ages. The use of a sample-barcoded 5' primer and a J-beta primer mix characterized a second PCR of about 6 to 11 cycles. Each CDR3 protein gets one entry after TCRdb re-called the 5' RACE reads with MiXCR. The profile shows over 1,300,000 distinct CDR3 sequences, 59% of them singletons. Sequencing used blood. The receptors originated from a man between 18 and 35 years old in good health.

To note about this clonotype: Germline and junction disagree at one end, which may indicate a read error. The genes are TRBV12-3 or TRBV12-4 and TRBJ2-3; a weak D match, TRBD1 (5 bases). The CDR3 is made up of 14 amino acids. The CDR3 protein is CASNTLDSADMQYF. In DNA form, the CDR3 reads TGTGCCAGCAATACTCTCGACAGCGCAGATATGCAGTATTTT.

In this sample, this clonotype turned up a few times. The chain couples TRBV7-2 to TRBJ1-2, with D unclear. Germline-derived CDR1 and CDR2 are SGHTA and FQGNSA. Trimming took 1 base from V and 6 from J, leaving 9 bases between them. The CDR3 has 13 amino acids. The CDR3 spells CASSLERKDGYTF. The CDR3 nucleotides read TGTGCCAGCAGCTTAGAACGGAAAGATGGCTACACCTTC.

The rearrangement uses TRBV7-9 and TRBJ2-5; D is possibly TRBD1 (5 bases). Deletions cut 3 bases from V and 11 bases from J, with 13 bases between. This CDR3 region has 12 residues. Germline CDR1 is SEHNR and CDR2 is FQNEAQ (reference sequence). CDR3 nucleotide sequence: TGTGCCAGCAGCTTCGACAGCTACAAGCAGTACTTC. Translating gives CASSFDSYKQYF.

In this sample, this clonotype turned up a few times. The gene calls are TRBV20-1 and TRBJ2-2, with TRBD2 matching 10 bases. J gave up 2 bases and V 8 bases, and 8 bases lay outside the gene matches. Per the germline V gene, CDR1 is DFQATT and CDR2 is SNEGSKA (reference sequence). CDR3 size: 15 residues. The CDR3 loop is CSQGSGRNNTGELFF. CDR3 DNA sequence: TGCAGTCAGGGTAGCGGGAGGAACAACACCGGGGAGCTGTTTTTT.

The chain links TRBV3-1 to TRBJ2-3; 11 bases match TRBD2. J gave up 6 bases and V 1 base, and 6 bases lay outside the gene matches. The CDR3 is 16 residues long. Germline-derived CDR1 and CDR2 are LGHDT and YNNKEL (reference sequence). The chain's CDR3 is CASSQGSGGASDTQYF. In DNA, the CDR3 is TGTGCCAGCAGCCAAGGTAGCGGGGGGGCTTCGGATACGCAGTATTTT.

This clonotype was detected only a few times. The chain employs TRBV7-9 and TRBJ1-4; a weak D match, TRBD1 (5 bases). The germline CDR1 and CDR2 sequences are SEHNR and FQNEAQ (reference sequence). The ends were cut back, 2 bases at V and 8 bases at J, with 9 bases in the middle. This CDR3 has 13 amino acids. CDR3 sequence: CASSLSRDEKLFF. CDR3 nucleotide sequence: TGTGCCAGCAGCTTATCACGGGACGAAAAACTGTTTTTT. The full variable domain, with the rest looked up from reference TRBV7-9 and TRBJ1-4, is DTGVSQNPRHKITKRGQNVTFRCDPISEHNRLYWYRQTLGQGPEFLTYFQNEAQLEKSRLLSDRFSAERPKGSFSTLEIQRTEQGDSAMYLCASSLSRDEKLFFGSGTQLSVL.

V is TRBV20-1 and J is TRBJ2-5, with D perhaps matching TRBD1 (6 bases). The DNA end is a closer match to TRBJ2-7, so the J assignment may be wrong. Germline V gives CDR1 DFQATT, CDR2 SNEGSKA (reference sequence). CDR3 length: 14 amino acids. The CDR3 DNA follows: TGCAGTGCTAGAGATTATAGGACAGACTACGAGCAGTACTTC. It encodes CSARDYRTDYEQYF.

Only a few counts were recorded for this clonotype. This sequence joins TRBV12-3 or TRBV12-4 and TRBJ2-2; D is undetermined. The CDR3 is 15 amino acids. Trimming stripped 3 bases from V and 7 bases from J, with 15 bases between. As DNA, the CDR3 is TGTGCCAGCAGTTTTGGGTCTTCTCACGTCGGGGAGCTGTTTTTT. Its translation: CASSFGSSHVGELFF.